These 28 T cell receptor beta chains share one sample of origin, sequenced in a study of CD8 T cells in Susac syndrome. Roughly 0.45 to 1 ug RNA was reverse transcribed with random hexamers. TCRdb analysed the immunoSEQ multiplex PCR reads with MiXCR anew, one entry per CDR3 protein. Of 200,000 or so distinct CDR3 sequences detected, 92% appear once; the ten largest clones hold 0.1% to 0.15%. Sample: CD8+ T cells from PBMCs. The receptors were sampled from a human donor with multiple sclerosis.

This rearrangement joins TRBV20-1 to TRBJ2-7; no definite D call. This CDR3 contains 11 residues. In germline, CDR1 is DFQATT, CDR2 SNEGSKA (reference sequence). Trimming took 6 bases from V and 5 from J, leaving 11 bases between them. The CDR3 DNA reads TGCAGTGCAGACATGGATCACGAGCAGTACTTC. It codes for CSADMDHEQYF.

This CDR3 reads CAWSEPGASGFHYEQYF. The CDR3 coding sequence is TGTGCCTGGAGTGAACCAGGCGCTAGCGGATTCCACTACGAGCAGTACTTC. The rearrangement links TRBV30 to TRBJ2-7; 7 bases align to TRBD2. Per germline, CDR1 GTSNPN and CDR2 SVGIG (reference sequence). The V gene end was trimmed by 1 base and the J gene end by 3 bases; junction bases not matched to a gene: 15. This CDR3 is built from 17 residues.

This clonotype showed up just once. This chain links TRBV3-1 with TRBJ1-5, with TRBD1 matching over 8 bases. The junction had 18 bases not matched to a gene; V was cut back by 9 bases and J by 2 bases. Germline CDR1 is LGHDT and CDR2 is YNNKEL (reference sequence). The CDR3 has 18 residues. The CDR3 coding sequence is TGTGCCAGTCCAAGAGACAGGGGATTTAGGGATGGCAATCAGCCCCAGCATTTT. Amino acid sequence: CASPRDRGFRDGNQPQHF.

CDR3 bases: TGTACCACTAAACCGCGGGGGACGTTCTACGAGCAGTACTTC. It codes for CTTKPRGTFYEQYF. The chain employs TRBV19 and TRBJ2-7, with 7 nucleotides matching TRBD2. This CDR3 is built from 14 residues. Per the germline V gene, CDR1 is LNHDA and CDR2 is SQIVND (reference sequence). Combining the CDR3 with reference TRBV19 and TRBJ2-7 gives the whole variable domain DGGITQSPKYLFRKEGQNVTLSCEQNLNHDAMYWYRQDPGQGLRLIYYSQIVNDFQKGDIAEGYSVSREKKESFPLTVTSAQKNPTAFYLCTTKPRGTFYEQYFGPGTRLTVT.

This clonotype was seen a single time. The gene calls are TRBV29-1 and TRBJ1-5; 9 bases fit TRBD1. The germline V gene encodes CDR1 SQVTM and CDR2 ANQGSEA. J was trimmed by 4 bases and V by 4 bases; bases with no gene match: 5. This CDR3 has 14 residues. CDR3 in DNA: TGCAGCGTTGGGGGGGACAGGGAGAATCAGCCCCAGCATTTT. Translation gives CSVGGDRENQPQHF.

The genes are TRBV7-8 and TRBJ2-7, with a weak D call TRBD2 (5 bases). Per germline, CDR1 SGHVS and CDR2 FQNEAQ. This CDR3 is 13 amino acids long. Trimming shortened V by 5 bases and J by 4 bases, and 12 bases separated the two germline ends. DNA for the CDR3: TGTGCCAGCAGCCCCATAGCGCGGTACGAGCAGTACTTC. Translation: CASSPIARYEQYF.

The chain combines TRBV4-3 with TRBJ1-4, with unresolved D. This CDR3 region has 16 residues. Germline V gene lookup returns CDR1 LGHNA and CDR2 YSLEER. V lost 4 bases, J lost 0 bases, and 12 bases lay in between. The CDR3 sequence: CASSLTGSTTNEKLFF. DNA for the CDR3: TGCGCCAGCAGCCTCACCGGGTCGACAACTAATGAAAAACTGTTTTTT.

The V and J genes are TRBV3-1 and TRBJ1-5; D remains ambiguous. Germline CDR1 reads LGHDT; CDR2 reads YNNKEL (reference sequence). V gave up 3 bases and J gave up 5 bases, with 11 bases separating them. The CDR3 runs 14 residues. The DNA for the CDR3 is TGTGCCAGCAGCCATTCGATCGGGGATCAGCCCCAGCATTTT. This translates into CASSHSIGDQPQHF. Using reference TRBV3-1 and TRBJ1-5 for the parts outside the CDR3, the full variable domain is DTAVSQTPKYLVTQMGNDKSIKCEQNLGHDTMYWYKQDSKKFLKIMFSYNNKELIINETVPNRFSPKSPDKAHLNLHINSLELGDSAVYFCASSHSIGDQPQHFGDGTRLSIL.

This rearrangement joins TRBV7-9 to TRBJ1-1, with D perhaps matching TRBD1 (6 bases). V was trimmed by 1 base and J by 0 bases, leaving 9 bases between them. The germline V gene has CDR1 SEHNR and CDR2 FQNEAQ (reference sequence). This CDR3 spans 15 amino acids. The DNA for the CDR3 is TGTGCCAGCAGCTTAGTCAGGGGTGTGAACACTGAAGCTTTCTTT. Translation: CASSLVRGVNTEAFF. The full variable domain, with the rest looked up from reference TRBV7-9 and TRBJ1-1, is DTGVSQNPRHKITKRGQNVTFRCDPISEHNRLYWYRQTLGQGPEFLTYFQNEAQLEKSRLLSDRFSAERPKGSFSTLEIQRTEQGDSAMYLCASSLVRGVNTEAFFGQGTRLTVV.

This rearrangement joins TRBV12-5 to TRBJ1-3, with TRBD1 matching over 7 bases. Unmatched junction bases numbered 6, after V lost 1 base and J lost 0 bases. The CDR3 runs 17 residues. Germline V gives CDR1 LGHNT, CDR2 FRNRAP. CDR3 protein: CASGLAQQGPSGNTIYF. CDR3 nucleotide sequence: TGTGCTAGTGGTTTGGCCCAACAGGGGCCCTCTGGAAACACCATATATTTT.

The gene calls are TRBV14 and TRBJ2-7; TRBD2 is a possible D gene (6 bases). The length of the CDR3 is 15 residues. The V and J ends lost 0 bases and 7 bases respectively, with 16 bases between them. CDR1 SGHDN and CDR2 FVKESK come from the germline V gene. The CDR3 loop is CASSQDGSGVGEQYF. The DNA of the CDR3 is TGTGCCAGCAGCCAAGACGGGAGCGGAGTCGGGGAGCAGTACTTC.

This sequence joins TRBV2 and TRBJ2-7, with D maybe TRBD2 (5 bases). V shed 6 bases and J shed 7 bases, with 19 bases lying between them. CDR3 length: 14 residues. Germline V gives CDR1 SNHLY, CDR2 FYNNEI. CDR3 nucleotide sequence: TGTGCCAGCAGGTCGAATAGCGACTGGAGTGAGCAGTACTTC. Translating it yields CASRSNSDWSEQYF. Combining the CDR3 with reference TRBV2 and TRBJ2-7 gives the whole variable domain EPEVTQTPSHQVTQMGQEVILRCVPISNHLYFYWYRQILGQKVEFLVSFYNNEISEKSEIFDDQFSVERPDGSNFTLKIRSTKLEDSAMYFCASRSNSDWSEQYFGPGTRLTVT.

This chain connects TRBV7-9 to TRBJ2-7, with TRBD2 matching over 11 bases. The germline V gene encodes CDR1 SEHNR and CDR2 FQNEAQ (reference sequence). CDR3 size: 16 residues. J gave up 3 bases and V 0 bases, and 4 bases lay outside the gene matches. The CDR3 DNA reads TGTGCCAGCAGCTTAGCGACTAGCGGGATATACTACGAGCAGTACTTC. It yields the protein CASSLATSGIYYEQYF.

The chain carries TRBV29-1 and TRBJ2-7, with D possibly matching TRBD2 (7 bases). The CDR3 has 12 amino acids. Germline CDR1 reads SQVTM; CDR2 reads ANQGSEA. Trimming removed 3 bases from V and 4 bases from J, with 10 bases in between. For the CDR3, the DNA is TGCAGCGTTGAGGCGGGGGCTTACGAGCAGTACTTC. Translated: CSVEAGAYEQYF.

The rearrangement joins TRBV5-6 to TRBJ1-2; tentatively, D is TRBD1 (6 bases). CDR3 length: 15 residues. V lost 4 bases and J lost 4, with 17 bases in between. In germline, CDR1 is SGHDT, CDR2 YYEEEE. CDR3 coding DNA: TGTGCCAGCAGCCTGGGGTCCCCAGGGGCCTATGGCTACACCTTC. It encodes CASSLGSPGAYGYTF.

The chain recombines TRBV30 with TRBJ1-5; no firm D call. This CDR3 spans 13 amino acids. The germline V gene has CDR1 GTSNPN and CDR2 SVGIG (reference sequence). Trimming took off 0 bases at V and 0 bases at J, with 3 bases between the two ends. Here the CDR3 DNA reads TGTGCCTGGAGTGTCTATAGCAATCAGCCCCAGCATTTT. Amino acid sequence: CAWSVYSNQPQHF.

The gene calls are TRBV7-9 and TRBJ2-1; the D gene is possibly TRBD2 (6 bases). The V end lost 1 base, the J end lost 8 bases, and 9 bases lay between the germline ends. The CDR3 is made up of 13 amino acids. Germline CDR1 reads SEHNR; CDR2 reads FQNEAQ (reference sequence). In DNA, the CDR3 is TGTGCCAGCAGCTTAGTAGCGGTGGATGAGCAGTTCTTC. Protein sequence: CASSLVAVDEQFF.

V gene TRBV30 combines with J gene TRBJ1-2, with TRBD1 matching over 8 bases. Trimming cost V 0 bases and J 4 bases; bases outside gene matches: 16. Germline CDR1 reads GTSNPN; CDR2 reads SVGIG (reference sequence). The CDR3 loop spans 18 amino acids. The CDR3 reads CAWSVYGQGTSPVYGYTF. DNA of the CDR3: TGTGCCTGGAGTGTATATGGACAGGGCACGTCCCCTGTCTATGGCTACACCTTC.

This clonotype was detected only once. The chain's CDR3 is CASKGQGYTEAFF. The CDR3 region has the DNA TGTGCCAGTAAAGGACAGGGATACACTGAAGCTTTCTTT. The chain employs TRBV19 and TRBJ1-1, with 8 bases aligning to TRBD1. V was clipped by 7 bases and J by 3 bases; unmatched bases: 4. Germline assignment: CDR1 LNHDA and CDR2 SQIVND (reference sequence). There are 13 residues in the CDR3.

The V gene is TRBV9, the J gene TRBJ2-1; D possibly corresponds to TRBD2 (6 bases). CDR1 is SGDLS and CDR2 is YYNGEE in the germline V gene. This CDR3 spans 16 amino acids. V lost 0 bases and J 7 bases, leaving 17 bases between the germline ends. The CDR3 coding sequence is TGTGCCAGCAGCGTAGAGCGGGCGGGGTCCAGGAATGAGCAGTTCTTC. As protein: CASSVERAGSRNEQFF.

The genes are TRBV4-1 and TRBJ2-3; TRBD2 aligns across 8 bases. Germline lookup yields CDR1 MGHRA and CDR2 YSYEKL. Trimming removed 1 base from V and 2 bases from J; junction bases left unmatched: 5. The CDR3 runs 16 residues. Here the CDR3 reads CASSQGSGGYTDTQYF. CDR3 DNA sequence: TGCGCCAGCAGCCAAGGAAGCGGGGGTTACACAGATACGCAGTATTTT.

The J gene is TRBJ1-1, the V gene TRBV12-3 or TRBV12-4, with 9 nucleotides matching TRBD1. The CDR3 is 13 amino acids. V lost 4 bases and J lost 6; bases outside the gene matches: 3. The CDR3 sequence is CASSSGQGAEAFF. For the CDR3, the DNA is TGTGCCAGCAGTTCGGGACAGGGTGCTGAAGCTTTCTTT.

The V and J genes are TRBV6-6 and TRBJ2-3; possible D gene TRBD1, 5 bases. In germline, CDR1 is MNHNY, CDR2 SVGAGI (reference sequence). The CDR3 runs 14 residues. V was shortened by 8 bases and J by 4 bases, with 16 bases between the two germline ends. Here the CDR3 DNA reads TGTGCCAGCTCGGCGGCAGGGCGCCCAGATACGCAGTATTTT. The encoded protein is CASSAAGRPDTQYF.

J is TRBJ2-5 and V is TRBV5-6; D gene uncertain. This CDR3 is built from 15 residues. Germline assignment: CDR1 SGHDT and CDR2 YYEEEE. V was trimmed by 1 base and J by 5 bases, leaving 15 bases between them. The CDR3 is CASSLWAVLRETQYF. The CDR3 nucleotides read TGTGCCAGCAGCTTGTGGGCGGTTCTCAGGGAGACCCAGTACTTC.

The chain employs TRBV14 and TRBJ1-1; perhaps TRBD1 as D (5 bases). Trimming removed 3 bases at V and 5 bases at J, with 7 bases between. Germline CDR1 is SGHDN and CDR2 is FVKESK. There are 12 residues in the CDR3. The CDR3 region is CASSQGRTEAFF. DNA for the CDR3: TGTGCCAGCAGCCAGGGGCGAACTGAAGCTTTCTTT.

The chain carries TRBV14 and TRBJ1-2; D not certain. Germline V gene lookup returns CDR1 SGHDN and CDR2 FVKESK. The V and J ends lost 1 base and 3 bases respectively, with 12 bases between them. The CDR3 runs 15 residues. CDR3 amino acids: CASSQVGESDYGYTF. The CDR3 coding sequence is TGTGCCAGCAGCCAAGTTGGGGAAAGCGACTATGGCTACACCTTC.

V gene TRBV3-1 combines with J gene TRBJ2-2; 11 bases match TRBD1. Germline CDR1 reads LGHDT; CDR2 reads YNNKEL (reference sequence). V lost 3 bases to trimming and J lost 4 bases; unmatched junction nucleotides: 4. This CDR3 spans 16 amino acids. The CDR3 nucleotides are TGTGCCAGCAGCCAGGAAGGGACAGGGGGCACCGGGGAGCTGTTTTTT. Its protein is CASSQEGTGGTGELFF. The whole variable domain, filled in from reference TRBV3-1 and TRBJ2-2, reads DTAVSQTPKYLVTQMGNDKSIKCEQNLGHDTMYWYKQDSKKFLKIMFSYNNKELIINETVPNRFSPKSPDKAHLNLHINSLELGDSAVYFCASSQEGTGGTGELFFGEGSRLTVL.

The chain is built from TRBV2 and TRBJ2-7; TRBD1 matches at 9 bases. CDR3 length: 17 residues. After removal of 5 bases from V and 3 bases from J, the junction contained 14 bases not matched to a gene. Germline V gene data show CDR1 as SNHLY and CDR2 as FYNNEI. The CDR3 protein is CASSSPGQGLFRYEQYF. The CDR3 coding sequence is TGTGCCAGCAGTTCTCCGGGACAGGGTCTATTTCGCTACGAGCAGTACTTC.